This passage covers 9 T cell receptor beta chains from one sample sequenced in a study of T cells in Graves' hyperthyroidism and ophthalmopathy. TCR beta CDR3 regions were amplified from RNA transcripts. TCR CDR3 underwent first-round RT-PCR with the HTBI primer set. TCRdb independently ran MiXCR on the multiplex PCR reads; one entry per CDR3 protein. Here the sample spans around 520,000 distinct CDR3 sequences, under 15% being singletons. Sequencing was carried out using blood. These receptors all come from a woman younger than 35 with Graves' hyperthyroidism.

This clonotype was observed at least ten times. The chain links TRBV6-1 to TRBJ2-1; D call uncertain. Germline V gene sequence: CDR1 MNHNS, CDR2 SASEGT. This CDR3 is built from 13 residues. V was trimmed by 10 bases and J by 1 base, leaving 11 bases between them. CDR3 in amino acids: CATAFGSYNEQFF. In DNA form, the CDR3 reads TGTGCCACCGCCTTTGGGTCCTACAATGAGCAGTTCTTC.

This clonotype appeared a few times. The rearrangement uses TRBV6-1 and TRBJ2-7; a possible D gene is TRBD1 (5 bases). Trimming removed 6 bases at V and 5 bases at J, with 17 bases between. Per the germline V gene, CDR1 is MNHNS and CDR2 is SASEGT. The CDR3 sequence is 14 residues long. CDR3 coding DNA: TGTGCCAGCAGCCTACAGGATGTCCCTAACGAGCAGTACTTC. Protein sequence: CASSLQDVPNEQYF.

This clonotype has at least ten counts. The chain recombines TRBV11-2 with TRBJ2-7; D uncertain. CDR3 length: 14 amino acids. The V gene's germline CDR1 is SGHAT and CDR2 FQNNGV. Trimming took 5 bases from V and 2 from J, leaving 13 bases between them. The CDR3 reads CASSHSDGTYEQYF. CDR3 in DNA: TGTGCCAGCAGCCATTCGGACGGTACCTACGAGCAGTACTTC.

CDR3 in DNA: TGTGCCAGCAAGTGGCAGGGTGTGGACCAGTTCTTC. Translating gives CASKWQGVDQFF. This chain connects TRBV6-1 to TRBJ2-1; tentative D call: TRBD1 (5 bases). CDR1 and CDR2 (germline): MNHNS, SASEGT. There are 12 residues in the CDR3. Trimming left V 7 bases short and J 13 bases short, with 17 bases between.

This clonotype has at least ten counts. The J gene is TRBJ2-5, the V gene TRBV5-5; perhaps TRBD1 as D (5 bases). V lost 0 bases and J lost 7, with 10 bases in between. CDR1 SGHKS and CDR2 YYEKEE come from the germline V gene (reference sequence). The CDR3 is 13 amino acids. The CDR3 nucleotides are TGTGCCAGCAGCTTGGAGGGGATCGGGACCCAGTACTTC. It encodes CASSLEGIGTQYF. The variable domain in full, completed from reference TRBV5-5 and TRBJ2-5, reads DAGVTQSPTHLIKTRGQQVTLRCSPISGHKSVSWYQQVLGQGPQFIFQYYEKEERGRGNFPDRFSARQFPNYSSELNVNALLLGDSALYLCASSLEGIGTQYFGPGTRLLVL.

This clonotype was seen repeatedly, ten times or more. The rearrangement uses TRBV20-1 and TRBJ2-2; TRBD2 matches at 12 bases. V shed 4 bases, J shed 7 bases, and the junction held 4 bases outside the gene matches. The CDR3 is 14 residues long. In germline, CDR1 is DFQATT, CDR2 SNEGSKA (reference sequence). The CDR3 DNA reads TGCAGTGCTACTCCTAGCGGGAGGGGCGGGGAGCTGTTTTTT. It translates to CSATPSGRGGELFF.

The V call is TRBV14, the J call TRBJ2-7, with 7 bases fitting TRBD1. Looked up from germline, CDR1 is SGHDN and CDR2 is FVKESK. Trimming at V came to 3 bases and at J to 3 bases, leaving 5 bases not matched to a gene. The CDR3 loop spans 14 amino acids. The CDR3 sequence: CASSHGTESYEQYF. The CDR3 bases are TGTGCCAGCAGCCATGGGACAGAGAGCTACGAGCAGTACTTC.

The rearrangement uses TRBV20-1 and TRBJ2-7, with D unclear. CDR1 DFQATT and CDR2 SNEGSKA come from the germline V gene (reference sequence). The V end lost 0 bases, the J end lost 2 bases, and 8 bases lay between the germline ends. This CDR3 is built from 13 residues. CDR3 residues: CSAREGPTYEQYF. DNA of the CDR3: TGCAGTGCTAGAGAAGGACCTACCTACGAGCAGTACTTC.

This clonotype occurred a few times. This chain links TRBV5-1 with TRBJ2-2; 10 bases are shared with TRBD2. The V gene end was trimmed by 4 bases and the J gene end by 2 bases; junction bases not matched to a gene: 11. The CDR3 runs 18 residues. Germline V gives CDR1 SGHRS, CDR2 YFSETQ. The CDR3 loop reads CASSPEAIAGGNTGELFF. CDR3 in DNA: TGCGCCAGCAGCCCCGAAGCAATAGCGGGAGGTAACACCGGGGAGCTGTTTTTT.